This T cell receptor beta chain emerged from a study of human T cells and chemical hapten exposure. At the level of the study: In the sensitization step, 2% DPC was placed on about 2 cm by about 2 cm of upper inner arm skin. Upper-back patches of 0.01% DPC were read at 6 days.

Time point in this sample: pre-sensitization, week 0. Treatment indicated: therapeutic diphenylcyclopropenone sensitization with weekly scalp DPC. Individual cDNA molecules in this library carried unique molecular identifiers. TCRdb reanalysed the RACE reads using MiXCR and keeps one entry per CDR3 protein. The sample comprises roughly 100,000 distinct CDR3 sequences, roughly 10% of which are singletons, and about 3% rests with the top ten. General observations from the study: In comparison with controls, expanded TCRs gave rise to a significantly larger number of large CDR3 similarity clusters.

Of note for this clonotype: Its antigen is still unknown.

The TCR was taken from a woman aged 55-70 years with alopecia areata. Some clones in this sample may be carry-over from other donors' samples. The sequences come from whole blood, collected in connection with sensitization to the hapten diphenylcyclopropenone (DPC).

This CDR3 is CASSLGGLTGELFF. For the CDR3, the DNA is TGTGCCAGCAGCTTAGGGGGACTAACCGGGGAGCTGTTTTTT. The chain uses TRBV7-9 and TRBJ2-2; TRBD2 matches at 7 bases. The CDR3 totals 14 residues. Trimming took 1 base from V and 5 from J; bases not matched to a gene: 1. Germline lookup yields CDR1 SEHNR and CDR2 FQNEAQ (reference sequence). Full variable domain (missing parts from reference TRBV7-9 and TRBJ2-2): DTGVSQNPRHKITKRGQNVTFRCDPISEHNRLYWYRQTLGQGPEFLTYFQNEAQLEKSRLLSDRFSAERPKGSFSTLEIQRTEQGDSAMYLCASSLGGLTGELFFGEGSRLTVL.